This TCR beta chain appears in the sequencing data of a study of shared clonotypes between healthy human individuals. The assay ran at deep level. TCRdb's copy holds only in-frame clones and misses some; the assay was immunoSEQ multiplex PCR. The sample records approximately 940,000 clones, 76% being singletons. V lost 2 bases and J lost 2; bases outside the gene matches: 11. The CDR3 is 17 amino acids. The V gene's germline CDR1 is SGHNT and CDR2 YYREEE (reference sequence). The chain links TRBV5-4 to TRBJ2-7, with 9 bases lining up with TRBD1. Sequences were obtained from memory CD4+ T cells sorted from blood. Subset denoted: CD45RA-negative fraction. The clonotype was recovered from a man aged 18 to 29 in good health. CDR3 loop: CASSLGGAGQGPYEQYF. In DNA form, the CDR3 reads TGTGCCAGCAGCTTAGGAGGGGCGGGACAGGGTCCCTACGAGCAGTACTTC.